The 17 T cell receptor beta chains below come from one sample, sequenced in a study of T cell responses to AZD1222 COVID-19 vaccine. The repertoire was sequenced with immunoSEQ multiplex PCR; TCRdb's copy has only in-frame clones and lacks some. The table shows about 130,000 clones, with 88% occurring only once. Specimen: peripheral blood, collected on day 0 of AZD1222 vaccination. These receptors all stem from an adult in good health.

This chain links TRBV29-1 with TRBJ1-5; D unresolved. The CDR3 totals 13 residues. Germline CDR1 and CDR2: SQVTM and ANQGSEA. V was clipped by 4 bases and J by 7 bases, with 14 bases between them. In nucleotides, the CDR3 is TGCAGCGTTGCGGGCGGGCTCGGCCAGCCCCAGCATTTT. Translated, it gives CSVAGGLGQPQHF.

Of note for this clone: The junction does not match germline at one end; this may be a read error. V gene TRBV10-3 combines with J gene TRBJ2-7, with D tentatively TRBD1 (6 bases). Germline-derived CDR1 and CDR2 are ENHRY and SYGVKD. The CDR3 loop spans 13 amino acids. CDR3 in DNA: TGTGCCATCGAGGGACACGGATCCTCCGAGCAGTACTTC. It translates to CAIEGHGSSEQYF.

The chain employs TRBV12-5 and TRBJ2-7; the match to TRBD1 covers 7 bases. Germline trimming cut 2 bases from V and 3 bases from J; bases unmatched to any gene: 1. The CDR3 sequence is 13 residues long. In germline, CDR1 is LGHNT, CDR2 FRNRAP. The CDR3 bases are TGTGCTAGTGGTTTGACAGGGGTCTACGAGCAGTACTTC. Translated: CASGLTGVYEQYF.

The chain uses TRBV1 and TRBJ2-3; the DNA was not used to check the table's D call, TRBD2. TRBV1 is annotated as a pseudogene. CDR3 length equals 16 residues. CDR3 sequence (DNA): TGCACCAGCAGCCAAGATCAAGGACTAGGCACAGATACGCAGTATTTT. Translated, it gives CTSSQDQGLGTDTQYF.

The V gene is TRBV7-9, the J gene TRBJ2-5; 11 positions match TRBD1. V shed 5 bases and J 7 bases; nucleotides not matched to a gene: 12. Germline V lookup: CDR1 SEHNR, CDR2 FQNEAQ (reference sequence). The CDR3 is 16 residues long. CDR3 sequence reads: CASSPRTGGASPTQYF. The CDR3 DNA reads TGTGCCAGCAGCCCCAGGACAGGGGGCGCGAGCCCGACCCAGTACTTC.

This chain connects TRBV5-6 to TRBJ1-2, with TRBD1 identical over 7 bases. This CDR3 spans 13 amino acids. Germline CDR1 reads SGHDT; CDR2 reads YYEEEE. With V trimmed by 6 bases and J by 4 bases, 6 bases remained unmatched. The CDR3 DNA reads TGTGCCAGCACCAAAACAGGGGTCTATGGCTACACCTTC. Residues: CASTKTGVYGYTF.

The rearrangement uses TRBV27 and TRBJ2-3; no clear D gene. The CDR3 is 16 residues long. The germline V gene has CDR1 MNHEY and CDR2 SMNVEV (reference sequence). With 4 bases removed from V and 0 bases from J, the gap between germline ends came to 14 bases. CDR3 amino acids: CASSSLRADSTDTQYF. CDR3 nucleotide sequence: TGTGCCAGCAGTTCCCTCCGGGCAGATAGCACAGATACGCAGTATTTT.

This clone has just one count. The chain is built from TRBV30 and TRBJ1-5; a possible D gene is TRBD1 (6 bases). The CDR3 extends over 14 amino acids. The germline CDR1 and CDR2 sequences are GTSNPN and SVGIG (reference sequence). V was cut by 3 bases and J by 8 bases, with 17 bases left in between. CDR3 DNA sequence: TGTGCCTGGAGGGGCTCAGGGGCGAGGGAGCCCCAGCATTTT. This codes for CAWRGSGAREPQHF.

V is TRBV10-1 and J is TRBJ2-3; perhaps TRBD1 as D (6 bases). Trimming removed 5 bases at V and 4 bases at J, with 16 bases between. This CDR3 region has 15 residues. Looked up from germline, CDR1 is WNHNN and CDR2 is SYGVQD (reference sequence). This chain's CDR3 is CASSIQGLSPDTQYF. The CDR3 region has the DNA TGCGCCAGCAGTATCCAGGGGTTGTCTCCAGATACGCAGTATTTT.

DNA of the CDR3: TGTGCCAGCAGTCAACCCGACTTTGAAGCTGGCTATGGCTACACCTTC. It codes for CASSQPDFEAGYGYTF. The J gene is TRBJ1-2, the V gene TRBV28; no firm D call. Germline V CDR1 and CDR2: MDHEN, SYDVKM. The CDR3 consists of 16 residues. With 5 bases removed from V and 4 bases from J, the gap between germline ends came to 20 bases.

The rearrangement joins TRBV6-4 to TRBJ1-1; no reliable D call. The CDR3 consists of 13 residues. V shed 0 bases and J shed 7 bases, with 9 bases lying between them. CDR1 is MRHNA, CDR2 SNTAGT, per germline. The CDR3 region is CASSDSYLGEAFF. The DNA for the CDR3 is TGTGCCAGCAGTGACTCCTACCTCGGTGAAGCTTTCTTT.

This clone appeared a few times. V and J are TRBV4-1 and TRBJ1-2, with TRBD1 matching over 7 bases. Germline V CDR1 and CDR2: MGHRA, YSYEKL. This CDR3 has 15 amino acids. J gave up 5 bases and V 4 bases, and 10 bases lay outside the gene matches. The CDR3 region is CASSPRQGFLYGYTF. CDR3 coding DNA: TGCGCCAGCAGCCCCCGACAGGGATTTTTGTATGGCTACACCTTC.

The chain employs TRBV5-1 and TRBJ2-1; TRBD2 agrees at 13 bases. The CDR3 consists of 16 residues. Germline V CDR1 and CDR2: SGHRS, YFSETQ. The junction had 2 bases not matched to a gene; V was cut back by 1 base and J by 4 bases. The CDR3 is CASSLTSGRGYNEQFF. For the CDR3, the DNA is TGCGCCAGCAGCTTGACTAGCGGGAGGGGTTACAATGAGCAGTTCTTC.

The chain recombines TRBV19 with TRBJ1-2; unclear D gene. The CDR3 spans 15 residues. V was pared by 10 bases and J by 3 bases, with 21 bases between. The germline V gene encodes CDR1 LNHDA and CDR2 SQIVND (reference sequence). CDR3 in amino acids: CAILRTGQRDYGYTF. The CDR3 coding sequence is TGTGCCATATTGAGGACGGGCCAAAGGGACTATGGCTACACCTTC.

V usage is TRBV20-1 and J usage is TRBJ1-4; maybe TRBD1 (6 bases). Trimming took off 3 bases at V and 1 base at J, with 12 bases between the two ends. The CDR3 runs 15 residues. Germline CDR1 reads DFQATT; CDR2 reads SNEGSKA (reference sequence). The CDR3 sequence is CSASRGAGTNEKLFF. The CDR3 DNA reads as TGCAGTGCTAGTAGGGGGGCCGGAACTAATGAAAAACTGTTTTTT.

This sequence joins TRBV28 and TRBJ2-7, with 8 positions matching TRBD1. Trimming removed 10 bases from V and 2 bases from J; junction bases left unmatched: 10. Germline CDR1 and CDR2: MDHEN and SYDVKM. CDR3 length equals 14 residues. Here the CDR3 reads CAIASGQGTYEQYF. DNA for the CDR3: TGTGCCATCGCGAGCGGACAGGGCACCTACGAGCAGTACTTC.

This clone was detected once. This chain links TRBV6-4 with TRBJ1-1; 10 bases align to TRBD1. There are 14 residues in the CDR3. With V trimmed by 4 bases and J by 4 bases, 3 bases remained unmatched. The germline CDR1 and CDR2 sequences are MRHNA and SNTAGT. The CDR3 bases are TGTGCCAGCAGTGCGACAGGGGGCATCACTGAAGCTTTCTTT. This gives the protein CASSATGGITEAFF.